This TCR beta chain appears in the sequencing data of a study of T cell changes during pregnancy in multiple sclerosis. The germline V gene encodes CDR1 SQVTM and CDR2 ANQGSEA. Trimming took 7 bases from V and 7 from J; bases not matched to a gene: 10. This CDR3 comprises 13 residues. The repertoire was sequenced with immunoSEQ multiplex PCR; TCRdb's copy has only in-frame clones and lacks some. Of 35,000 to 45,000 clones detected, approximately 90% appear once; the ten largest clones hold around 3.9%. The sequenced sample was CD8+ T cells from peripheral blood mononuclear cells, obtained in the first trimester of pregnancy. The chain has TRBV29-1 and TRBJ1-2, with TRBD1 identical over 9 bases. This receptor was obtained from a female donor with multiple sclerosis, enrolled in a pregnancy study. The CDR3 DNA reads as TGCAGCGGACTCGGGACAGGGATGGCTGGCTACACCTTC. Translation gives CSGLGTGMAGYTF. Together with reference TRBV29-1 and TRBJ1-2, the CDR3 gives the full variable domain: SAVISQKPSRDICQRGTSLTIQCQVDSQVTMMFWYRQQPGQSLTLIATANQGSEATYESGFVIDKFPISRPNLTFSTLTVSNMSPEDSSIYLCSGLGTGMAGYTFGSGTRLTVV.